This T cell receptor (beta chain) was recovered during a study of early T cells in non-severe SARS-CoV-2 infection. Study-level information: It was bulk RNA from unsorted whole blood that was sequenced, and the chains were unpaired. General study results and limits: Reliance on VDJdb matching favored anti-spike CD8 responses; private and CD4 specificities were missed.

Germline lookup yields CDR1 SEHNR and CDR2 FQNEAQ (reference sequence). Deletions cut 5 bases from V and 8 bases from J, with 18 bases between. The CDR3 contains 14 residues. As part of library construction, unique molecular identifiers were attached to individual cDNA molecules. MiXCR, run by TCRdb on the 5' RACE reads, gives a single entry per CDR3 protein. The repertoire holds about 46,000 distinct CDR3 sequences, approximately 5.1% seen once, with roughly 5.4% in the top ten. The sample holds many counts of this clonotype. Its antigen is as yet unknown. The chain carries TRBV7-9 and TRBJ1-1; D unresolved. Sequenced material: whole blood, taken at baseline. The sequence was obtained from an adult who was a healthcare worker with PCR-confirmed SARS-CoV-2 infection or an uninfected control (not recorded which). The CDR3 region is CASSHRPRLGEAFF. CDR3 nucleotide sequence: TGTGCCAGCAGCCATCGACCCCGATTGGGCGAAGCTTTCTTT.